These 30 T cell receptor beta chains were sequenced from one sample in a study of blood T cells in healthy people across ages (dated by TCRdb to 2013 to 2016). Libraries came from 5' RACE. The reads were generated on an Illumina HiSeq 2500. The second PCR ran for about 7 to 11 cycles and used a J-beta primer mix along with a sample-barcoded 5' primer. TCRdb reworked the public reads: Q25 trimming with fastp, MiXCR clone assembly, productive beta chains retained. For every CDR3 protein sequence, its rows merge into one entry that carries the most common genes and DNA. The sample table shows under 2,000,000 distinct CDR3 sequences, and roughly 49% are seen once. The ten largest make up approximately 2.1% of the sample. The specimen was blood. These receptors all come from a woman between 40 and 50 years old in good health.

The V call is TRBV20-1, the J call TRBJ2-4, with D perhaps assigned TRBD1 or TRBD2 (5 bases each). CDR3 length: 14 residues. Germline-derived CDR1 and CDR2 are DFQATT and SNEGSKA (reference sequence). V lost 3 bases and J lost 8, with 17 bases in between. This CDR3 is CSARGVNGIDIQYF. The CDR3 DNA sequence: TGCAGTGCTAGGGGGGTCAATGGTATTGACATTCAGTACTTC.

This clonotype showed up many times. The chain joins TRBV29-1 to TRBJ2-5, with D perhaps matching TRBD2 (5 bases). V lost 7 bases and J 11 bases, leaving 20 bases between the germline ends. Germline V gives CDR1 SQVTM, CDR2 ANQGSEA. The CDR3 runs to 12 residues. This CDR3 reads CSALAGEREQYF. CDR3 nucleotide sequence: TGCAGCGCCCTTGCTGGGGAGAGGGAGCAGTACTTC. Full variable domain (rest looked up from reference TRBV29-1 and TRBJ2-5): SAVISQKPSRDICQRGTSLTIQCQVDSQVTMMFWYRQQPGQSLTLIATANQGSEATYESGFVIDKFPISRPNLTFSTLTVSNMSPEDSSIYLCSALAGEREQYFGPGTRLLVL.

This clonotype has only a few counts. The chain employs TRBV20-1 and TRBJ2-1; D gene uncertain. Trimming shortened V by 3 bases and J by 5 bases, and 11 bases separated the two germline ends. Germline lookup yields CDR1 DFQATT and CDR2 SNEGSKA (reference sequence). The CDR3 has 13 amino acids. The DNA of the CDR3 is TGCAGTGCTAGTTCCAGGCCTGACAATGAGCAGTTCTTC. It yields the protein CSASSRPDNEQFF.

This sequence joins TRBV6-6 and TRBJ2-1; D gene unclear. This CDR3 spans 13 amino acids. V dropped 6 bases and J dropped 5 bases, with 11 bases sitting between them. Looked up from germline, CDR1 is MNHNY and CDR2 is SVGAGI (reference sequence). The CDR3 loop reads CASSSGYHNEQFF. The CDR3 DNA reads TGTGCCAGCAGCTCTGGCTACCACAATGAGCAGTTCTTC.

The chain combines TRBV20-1 with TRBJ1-2; 9 nucleotides line up with TRBD1. Per the germline V gene, CDR1 is DFQATT and CDR2 is SNEGSKA (reference sequence). Unmatched junction bases numbered 11, after V lost 3 bases and J lost 6 bases. The CDR3 has 15 amino acids. CDR3 region: CSARVWDRAGDGYTF. In nucleotides, the CDR3 is TGCAGTGCTAGGGTCTGGGACAGGGCCGGCGATGGCTACACCTTC.

This chain links TRBV20-1 with TRBJ2-7; D possibly uses TRBD1 or TRBD2 (5 bases each). Germline lookup yields CDR1 DFQATT and CDR2 SNEGSKA (reference sequence). There are 13 residues in the CDR3. The V and J ends lost 6 bases and 5 bases respectively, with 17 bases between them. The CDR3 here is CSALGDVSDEQYF. The CDR3 DNA reads TGCAGTGCCCTGGGGGACGTTTCTGACGAGCAGTACTTC.

The V and J genes are TRBV29-1 and TRBJ1-2; tentatively, D is TRBD1 (6 bases). Germline values: CDR1 SQVTM, CDR2 ANQGSEA. The CDR3 has 13 amino acids. V was clipped by 7 bases and J by 4 bases, with 16 bases between them. CDR3 loop: CSGGDTLPYGYTF. CDR3 nucleotides: TGCAGCGGTGGGGACACGCTACCCTATGGCTACACCTTC.

This clonotype showed up just once. V and J are TRBV27 and TRBJ2-7; D is unclear. The CDR3 runs 15 residues. Germline V gene sequence: CDR1 MNHEY, CDR2 SMNVEV (reference sequence). V lost 4 bases and J 0 bases, leaving 13 bases between the germline ends. The CDR3 sequence: CASSSSGISSYEQYF. CDR3 DNA: TGTGCCAGCAGTTCGTCAGGCATTAGCTCCTACGAGCAGTACTTC.

This chain connects TRBV20-1 to TRBJ2-1; D not certain. V lost 3 bases, J lost 0 bases, and 12 bases lay in between. CDR1 DFQATT and CDR2 SNEGSKA come from the germline V gene (reference sequence). This CDR3 contains 15 residues. CDR3 protein: CSASSGADSYNEQFF. The CDR3 DNA reads as TGCAGTGCTAGTTCGGGCGCGGACTCCTACAATGAGCAGTTCTTC.

V and J are TRBV5-4 and TRBJ1-4; TRBD1 is a possible D gene (5 bases). Between the trimmed V and J ends, which lost 0 bases and 5 bases, there was a span of 11 bases. Germline V lookup: CDR1 SGHNT, CDR2 YYREEE (reference sequence). The CDR3 contains 15 residues. The CDR3 reads CASSLVGQGNEKLFF. DNA of the CDR3: TGTGCCAGCAGCTTGGTTGGTCAGGGCAATGAAAAACTGTTTTTT.

This clonotype was observed a handful of times. V gene TRBV28 combines with J gene TRBJ2-4; TRBD2 agrees at 8 bases. Per the germline V gene, CDR1 is MDHEN and CDR2 is SYDVKM. V lost 4 bases, J lost 6 bases, and 8 bases stayed unmatched. The CDR3 sequence is 15 residues long. This CDR3 is CASSSQRGRGNIQYF. The CDR3 bases are TGTGCCAGCAGTTCCCAGCGGGGGCGAGGAAACATTCAGTACTTC.

The rearrangement links TRBV2 to TRBJ2-3, with 12 bases matching TRBD2. CDR1 is SNHLY, CDR2 FYNNEI, per germline. CDR3 length: 18 amino acids. V lost 5 bases, J lost 4 bases, and 13 bases stayed unmatched. This CDR3 is CASSRASGGATSADTQYF. The CDR3 bases are TGTGCCAGCAGTCGTGCTAGCGGGGGGGCAACGTCCGCAGATACGCAGTATTTT.

The gene calls are TRBV10-3 and TRBJ1-2; 7 positions agree with TRBD1. From germline, CDR1 is ENHRY and CDR2 SYGVKD. The junction had 5 bases not matched to a gene; V was cut back by 6 bases and J by 4 bases. The CDR3 loop spans 13 amino acids. CDR3 nucleotide sequence: TGTGCCATCAGGACGGACAGGACCTATGGCTACACCTTC. Its translation: CAIRTDRTYGYTF.

The CDR3 region is CASSRDRGLKTQYF. CDR3 in DNA: TGTGCCAGCAGCCGGGACAGGGGGCTGAAGACCCAGTACTTC. The chain recombines TRBV28 with TRBJ2-5; TRBD1 agrees at 12 bases. The V gene's germline CDR1 is MDHEN and CDR2 SYDVKM. CDR3 length equals 14 residues. V was clipped by 6 bases and J by 6 bases; unmatched bases: 5.

The V and J genes are TRBV20-1 and TRBJ2-1, with 10 bases aligning to TRBD2. J gave up 4 bases and V 1 base, and 4 bases lay outside the gene matches. Germline CDR1 DFQATT, CDR2 SNEGSKA (reference sequence). The CDR3 has 15 residues. The CDR3 DNA follows: TGCAGTGCTAGAGTTGGTAGCGGGGGGTACAATGAGCAGTTCTTC. Translating it yields CSARVGSGGYNEQFF.

The chain combines TRBV7-2 with TRBJ2-5; 9 nucleotides agree with TRBD2. The CDR3 loop spans 15 amino acids. The ends lost 2 bases at V and 11 bases at J; junction bases unmatched: 12. The germline gives CDR1 SGHTA, CDR2 FQGNSA. For the CDR3, the DNA is TGTGCCAGCAGCTTATCAGCGGGGGGTCACAATGAGCAGTACTTC. Amino acid sequence: CASSLSAGGHNEQYF. Combining the CDR3 with reference TRBV7-2 and TRBJ2-5 gives the whole variable domain GAGVSQSPSNKVTEKGKDVELRCDPISGHTALYWYRQSLGQGLEFLIYFQGNSAPDKSGLPSDRFSAERTGGSVSTLTIQRTQQEDSAVYLCASSLSAGGHNEQYFGPGTRLLVL.

This clonotype was counted between two and nine times. This chain connects TRBV20-1 to TRBJ2-5; 13 bases are a match to TRBD2. The CDR3 is 14 amino acids. In germline, CDR1 is DFQATT, CDR2 SNEGSKA (reference sequence). The CDR3 here is CRATSGGVQETQYF. CDR3 in DNA: TGCAGGGCCACTAGCGGGGGGGTGCAAGAGACCCAGTACTTC.

Points on this clonotype: Sequence at one end of the junction differs from germline and may be a read error. CDR3 region: CASSSGPRQGGEKLFF. The CDR3 nucleotides are TGCGCCAGCAGTTCGGGCCCCCGACAGGGAGGAGAAAAACTGTTTTTT. This chain joins TRBV12-3 or TRBV12-4 and TRBJ1-4; 7 bases are shared with TRBD1. This CDR3 has 16 amino acids.

J is TRBJ1-6 and V is TRBV10-3; 11 bases match TRBD1. Losses at the gene ends were 9 bases for V and 13 bases for J; bases not matched to a gene: 8. The CDR3 totals 13 residues. Germline CDR1 reads ENHRY; CDR2 reads SYGVKD. In DNA, the CDR3 is TGTGCCATTTCCCGGGACAGGGGGTCTCCCCTCCACTTT. Residues: CAISRDRGSPLHF.

The V and J genes are TRBV20-1 and TRBJ1-2; the match to TRBD1 covers 7 bases. CDR1 and CDR2 (germline): DFQATT, SNEGSKA (reference sequence). Losses at the gene ends were 3 bases for V and 3 bases for J; bases not matched to a gene: 7. The CDR3 extends over 14 amino acids. DNA for the CDR3: TGCAGTGCTAGCCACCGGGACAGAGACTATGGCTACACCTTC. As protein: CSASHRDRDYGYTF.

This chain joins TRBV6-2 or TRBV6-3 and TRBJ2-6, with 9 bases fitting TRBD1. With V trimmed by 2 bases and J by 1 base, 6 bases remained unmatched. Germline CDR1 is MNHEY and CDR2 is SVGEGT. CDR3 length: 18 residues. CDR3 sequence reads: CASSYPRDRGSGANVLTF. DNA for the CDR3: TGTGCCAGCAGTTACCCCCGAGACAGGGGGTCTGGGGCCAACGTCCTGACTTTC.

The rearrangement links TRBV7-9 to TRBJ1-2, with D possibly being TRBD1 (6 bases). Germline V gene sequence: CDR1 SEHNR, CDR2 FQNEAQ (reference sequence). V shed 3 bases and J shed 4 bases, with 15 bases lying between them. This CDR3 contains 15 residues. The CDR3 coding sequence is TGTGCCAGCAGCTTGCTTGTCAGGGGCCTCTATGGCTACACCTTC. Translating gives CASSLLVRGLYGYTF.

There are a few counts of this clonotype. The chain recombines TRBV6-5 with TRBJ2-4; D is uncertain. The J call may be faulty, since TRBJ2-7 better matches the DNA end. The CDR3 runs to 13 residues. Looked up from germline, CDR1 is MNHEY and CDR2 is SVGAGI. CDR3 nucleotides: TGTGCCAGCAGTTACATTGCTGACTACGAGCAGTACTTC. As protein: CASSYIADYEQYF.

This clonotype was seen only once. The chain uses TRBV5-6 and TRBJ2-1; weak D call: TRBD2 (6 bases). Trimming removed 4 bases at V and 5 bases at J, with 16 bases between. Germline loops: CDR1 SGHDT, CDR2 YYEEEE. The CDR3 has 15 amino acids. The CDR3 nucleotides are TGTGCCAGCAGCCTCCGGGGACTTCCTCACAATGAGCAGTTCTTC. Translating gives CASSLRGLPHNEQFF.

This chain links TRBV7-2 with TRBJ1-2, with TRBD1 identical over 7 bases. The CDR3 is made up of 16 amino acids. Germline loops: CDR1 SGHTA, CDR2 FQGNSA. V lost 4 bases to trimming and J lost 0 bases; unmatched junction nucleotides: 8. CDR3: CASSWGQSLTNYGYTF. CDR3 in DNA: TGTGCCAGCAGCTGGGGACAGAGCCTTACTAACTATGGCTACACCTTC.

The chain uses TRBV6-2 or TRBV6-3 and TRBJ1-2; the match to TRBD1 covers 10 bases. The CDR3 spans 14 residues. In germline, CDR1 is MNHEY, CDR2 SVGEGT. V shed 8 bases, J shed 8 bases, and the junction held 11 bases outside the gene matches. The CDR3 coding sequence is TGTGCCAGCTTACAGGACAGGGGGATCGGCGGCTACACCTTC. Amino acids: CASLQDRGIGGYTF.

The chain employs TRBV12-3 or TRBV12-4 and TRBJ2-7; 8 bases line up with TRBD1. The CDR3 sequence is 17 residues long. V shed 6 bases and J 7 bases; nucleotides not matched to a gene: 20. The CDR3 coding sequence is TGTGCCAGCAGCCCAACCCCTGGGACAGGCCCCTACAATGAGCAGTACTTC. Residues: CASSPTPGTGPYNEQYF.

This clonotype was seen only a few times. V is TRBV10-3 and J is TRBJ2-1; 12 nucleotides line up with TRBD2. Germline CDR1 and CDR2: ENHRY and SYGVKD. The CDR3 contains 16 residues. V was pared by 6 bases and J by 5 bases, with 8 bases of the junction left unmatched. DNA for the CDR3: TGTGCCATCAGAGATAATCCTAGCGGGGGGGACAATGAGCAGTTCTTC. This gives the protein CAIRDNPSGGDNEQFF.

V and J are TRBV15 and TRBJ2-7; D unresolved. The DNA end favors TRBJ2-5, so the J call may be wrong. The germline V gene has CDR1 LNHNV and CDR2 YYDKDF (reference sequence). The length of the CDR3 is 15 residues. The CDR3 protein is CATSSKGGQQETQYF. In DNA, the CDR3 is TGTGCCACCAGCTCAAAGGGTGGGCAGCAAGAGACCCAGTACTTC.

The chain joins TRBV28 to TRBJ1-2, with D possibly TRBD1 on 5 matching bases. Germline loops: CDR1 MDHEN, CDR2 SYDVKM. The CDR3 is 14 residues long. V lost 6 bases and J 0 bases, leaving 11 bases between the germline ends. This CDR3 is CASRTGTPNYGYTF. For the CDR3, the DNA is TGTGCCAGCAGGACCGGGACCCCTAACTATGGCTACACCTTC.